This record covers a single T cell receptor beta chain. No antigen is known for it. Every single patient, without exception, relapsed after autologous stem cell transplantation, and brentuximab vedotin exposure varied. Using magnetic negative selection, the CD4+ T cells were separated out of thawed PBMCs. Patients' outcomes at their best amounted to complete response, partial response or progressive disease. CDR1 is SGHNT, CDR2 YYREEE, per germline (reference sequence). V lost 5 bases to trimming and J lost 3 bases, with 5 bases between them. The CDR3 covers 11 residues. The data were taken from a study of PD-1 blockade in classical Hodgkin lymphoma. Overall study results and limits: Baseline TCR diversity was reportedly lower in newly diagnosed patients than healthy donors.

The table came from immunoSEQ multiplex PCR; TCRdb's copy has only in-frame clones and leaves some out. The profile shows around 23,000 clones, less than 90% of them singletons. The chain joins TRBV5-4 to TRBJ2-5; possibly TRBD1 or TRBD2 for D (5 bases each). The sequencing here drew on CD4+ T cells from blood, taken at baseline. The sequence came from a human donor with classical Hodgkin lymphoma. In DNA form, the CDR3 reads TGTGCCAGCAGGGGGGAAGAGACCCAGTACTTC. Protein sequence: CASRGEETQYF.